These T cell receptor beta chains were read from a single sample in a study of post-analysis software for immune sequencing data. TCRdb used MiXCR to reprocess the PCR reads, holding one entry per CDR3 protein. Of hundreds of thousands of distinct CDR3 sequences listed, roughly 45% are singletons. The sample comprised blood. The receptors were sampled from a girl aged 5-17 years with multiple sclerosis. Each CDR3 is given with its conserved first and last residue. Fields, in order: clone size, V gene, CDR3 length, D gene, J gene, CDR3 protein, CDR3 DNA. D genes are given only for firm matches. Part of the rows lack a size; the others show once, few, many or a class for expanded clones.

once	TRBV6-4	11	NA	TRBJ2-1	CASRQGNERFF	TGTGCCAGCAGACAGGGTAATGAGCGGTTCTTC
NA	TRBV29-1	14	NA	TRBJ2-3	CSVGSLPSADTQYF	TGCAGCGTTGGTAGTCTCCCAAGTGCAGATACGCAGTATTTT
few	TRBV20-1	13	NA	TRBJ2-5	CSAIQTGEETQYF	TGCAGTGCTATTCAGACAGGAGAAGAGACCCAGTACTTC
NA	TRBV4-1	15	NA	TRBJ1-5	CASSQDPGRNQPQHF	TGCGCCAGCAGCCAAGATCCCGGGCGCAATCAGCCCCAGCATTTT
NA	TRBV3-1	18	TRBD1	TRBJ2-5	CASSQDLPGQGYQETQYF	TGTGCCAGCAGCCAAGATCTTCCCGGACAGGGGTACCAAGAGACCCAGTACTTC
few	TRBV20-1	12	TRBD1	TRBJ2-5	CSADTGVETQYF	TGCAGTGCCGATACAGGGGTAGAGACCCAGTACTTC
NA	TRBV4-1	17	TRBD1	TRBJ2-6	CASRPGQGRSGANVLTF	TGCGCCAGCAGGCCCGGACAGGGGCGCTCTGGGGCCAACGTCCTGACTTTC
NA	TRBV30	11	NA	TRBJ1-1	CAWARGAEAFF	TGTGCCTGGGCAAGAGGCGCTGAAGCTTTCTTT
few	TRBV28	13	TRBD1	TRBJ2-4	CASSTGVKNIQYF	TGTGCCAGCAGTACAGGGGTCAAAAACATTCAGTACTTC
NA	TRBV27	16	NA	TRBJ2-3	CASTTTPGPSTDTQYF	TGTGCCAGCACAACGACCCCCGGGCCTAGCACAGATACGCAGTATTTT
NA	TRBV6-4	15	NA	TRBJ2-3	CASSDGLSSTDTQYF	TGTGCCAGCAGTGACGGTCTATCTAGCACAGATACGCAGTATTTT
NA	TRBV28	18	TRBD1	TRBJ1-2	CASNSPGSTRQGSYGYTF	TGTGCCAGCAATTCTCCAGGCTCCACCCGACAGGGAAGCTATGGCTACACCTTC
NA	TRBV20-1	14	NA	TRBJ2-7	CSAEVRGVLYEQYF	TGCAGTGCTGAAGTTCGGGGAGTCCTCTACGAGCAGTACTTC
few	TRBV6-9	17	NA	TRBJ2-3	CASREGRGPLSTDAQYF	TGTGCCAGCCGGGAGGGCAGGGGGCCCCTCAGCACAGATGCGCAGTATTTT
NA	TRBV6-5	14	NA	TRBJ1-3	CASSRLGSGNTIYF	TGTGCCAGCAGCCGGTTAGGCTCTGGAAACACCATATATTTT
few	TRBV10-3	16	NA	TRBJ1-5	CAISVQGPGSNQPQHF	TGTGCCATCAGTGTTCAGGGGCCGGGGAGCAATCAGCCCCAGCATTTT
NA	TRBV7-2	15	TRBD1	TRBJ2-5	CASSYEQGWGETQYF	TGTGCCAGCAGTTACGAACAGGGGTGGGGAGAGACCCAGTACTTC
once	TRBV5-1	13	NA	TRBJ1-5	CASSSDSYQPQHF	TGCGCCAGCAGCTCGGACAGTTATCAGCCCCAGCATTTT
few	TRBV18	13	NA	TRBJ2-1	CASSPPSYNEQFF	TGCGCCAGCAGCCCTCCCTCCTACAATGAGCAGTTCTTC
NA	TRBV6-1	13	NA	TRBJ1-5	CASSERGGQPQHF	TGTGCCAGCAGTGAAAGGGGAGGTCAGCCCCAGCATTTT
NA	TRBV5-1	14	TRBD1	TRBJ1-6	CASSMTGGISPLHF	TGCGCCAGCAGCATGACAGGGGGCATCTCACCCCTCCACTTT
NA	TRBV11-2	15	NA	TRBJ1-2	CASSLDPGSLYGYTF	TGTGCCAGCAGCTTAGATCCCGGGTCGCTCTATGGCTACACCTTC
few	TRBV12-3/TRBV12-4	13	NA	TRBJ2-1	CASSLFYGGLRFF	TGTGCCAGCAGTTTATTTTACGGGGGTTTGCGGTTCTTC
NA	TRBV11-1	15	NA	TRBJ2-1	CASSLSSNPYNEQFF	TGTGCCAGCAGCTTAAGTAGCAACCCCTACAATGAGCAGTTCTTC
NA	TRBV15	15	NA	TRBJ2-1	CATSRVRGAFNEQFF	TGTGCCACCAGCAGGGTTAGGGGGGCCTTCAATGAGCAGTTCTTC
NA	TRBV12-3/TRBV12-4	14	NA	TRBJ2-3	CASTLSQVADTQYF	TGTGCCAGCACCCTAAGCCAGGTGGCAGATACGCAGTATTTT
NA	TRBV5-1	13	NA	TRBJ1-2	CASSPEGTGGYTF	TGCGCCAGCAGCCCCGAAGGGACTGGCGGCTACACCTTC
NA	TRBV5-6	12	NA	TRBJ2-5	CASSFNQETQYF	TGTGCCAGCAGCTTCAACCAGGAGACCCAGTACTTC
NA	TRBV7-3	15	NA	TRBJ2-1	CASSLDYYSGNEQFF	TGTGCCAGCAGCCTTGACTACTATTCTGGTAATGAGCAGTTCTTC
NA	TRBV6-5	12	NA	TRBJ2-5	CASRQGGETQYF	TGTGCCAGCAGGCAGGGCGGAGAGACCCAGTACTTC
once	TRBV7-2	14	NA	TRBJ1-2	CASSSVRSLRGYTF	TGTGCCAGCAGCTCAGTTCGCAGCCTTCGGGGCTACACCTTC
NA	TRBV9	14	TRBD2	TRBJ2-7	CASSTGLAGGEQYF	TGTGCCAGCAGCACCGGACTAGCGGGAGGCGAGCAGTACTTC
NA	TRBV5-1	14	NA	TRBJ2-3	CASSLTLRGDTQYF	TGCGCCAGCAGCTTAACGCTACGTGGGGATACGCAGTATTTT
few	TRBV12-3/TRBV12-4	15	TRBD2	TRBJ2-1	CASSPTSEDYNEQFF	TGTGCCAGCAGCCCAACTAGCGAAGACTACAATGAGCAGTTCTTC
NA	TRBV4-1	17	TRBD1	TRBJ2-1	CASSQDPPDRVLLEQFF	TGCGCCAGCAGCCAAGATCCCCCGGACAGGGTCCTTCTGGAGCAGTTCTTC
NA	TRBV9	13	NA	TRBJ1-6	CASSVEGGSPLHF	TGTGCCAGCAGCGTAGAAGGTGGTTCACCCCTCCACTTT
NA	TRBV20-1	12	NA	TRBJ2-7	CSAGQNPYEQYF	TGCAGTGCTGGACAGAACCCCTACGAGCAGTACTTC
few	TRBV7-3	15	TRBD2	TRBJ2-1	CASSLSGLAGDGQFF	TGTGCCAGCAGCTTATCGGGCCTAGCGGGGGACGGGCAGTTCTTC
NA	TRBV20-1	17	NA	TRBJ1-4	CSARPGRHQGTNEKLFF	TGCAGTGCTCGTCCCGGACGCCACCAAGGGACTAATGAAAAACTGTTTTTT
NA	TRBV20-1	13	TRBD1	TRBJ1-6	CSAWTGSRSPLHF	TGCAGTGCCTGGACAGGTTCTAGATCACCCCTCCACTTT
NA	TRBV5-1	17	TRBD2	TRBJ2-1	CASSLSLGLAGDDEQFF	TGCGCCAGCAGCTTAAGCCTCGGACTAGCGGGAGACGATGAGCAGTTCTTC
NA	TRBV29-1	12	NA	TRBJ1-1	CSVGPPGAEAFF	TGCAGCGTCGGACCGCCGGGGGCTGAAGCTTTCTTT
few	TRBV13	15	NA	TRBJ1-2	CASSLRFPPHYGYTF	TGTGCCAGCAGCTTACGATTTCCACCCCACTATGGCTACACCTTC
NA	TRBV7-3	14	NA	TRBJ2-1	CASSLLGHDNEQFF	TGTGCCAGCAGCTTATTGGGACATGACAATGAGCAGTTCTTC
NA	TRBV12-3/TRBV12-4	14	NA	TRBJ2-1	CASSRQVPRDEQFF	TGTGCCAGCAGTCGACAGGTGCCCAGGGATGAGCAGTTCTTC
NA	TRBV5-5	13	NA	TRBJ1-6	CASSLAPEVPLHF	TGTGCCAGCAGTTTGGCCCCGGAGGTACCCCTCCACTTT
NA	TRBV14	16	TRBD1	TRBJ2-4	CASSQGGQYLKNIQYF	TGTGCCAGCAGCCAAGGGGGACAGTACCTCAAAAACATTCAGTACTTC
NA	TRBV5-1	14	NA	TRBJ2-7	CASSKTRGTHEQYF	TGCGCCAGCAGTAAAACGAGAGGGACCCACGAGCAGTACTTC
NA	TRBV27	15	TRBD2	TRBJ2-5	CASSPTSVLFQTQYF	TGTGCCAGCAGTCCCACTAGCGTGTTGTTTCAGACCCAGTACTTC
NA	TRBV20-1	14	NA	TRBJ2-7	CSALNGRGGYEQYF	TGCAGTGCCCTCAATGGGCGGGGAGGCTACGAGCAGTACTTC
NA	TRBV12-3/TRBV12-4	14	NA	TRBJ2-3	CASIRSASTDTQYF	TGTGCCAGCATTCGTTCGGCTAGCACAGATACGCAGTATTTT
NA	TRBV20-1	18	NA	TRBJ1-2	CSARDWFRGGTTDYGYTF	TGCAGTGCTAGAGATTGGTTTCGCGGGGGAACAACGGACTATGGCTACACCTTC
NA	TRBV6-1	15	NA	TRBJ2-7	CASTSGGGPSYEQYF	TGTGCCAGCACGTCGGGGGGCGGACCCTCCTACGAGCAGTACTTC
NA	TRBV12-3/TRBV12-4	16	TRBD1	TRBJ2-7	CASSLGRGPLKDEQYF	TGTGCCAGCAGTCTAGGAAGGGGGCCCCTCAAGGACGAGCAGTACTTC
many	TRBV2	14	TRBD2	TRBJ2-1	CASSRLAGYNEQFF	TGTGCCAGCAGTAGACTAGCGGGGTACAATGAGCAGTTCTTC